The rows below give T cell receptor beta chains drawn from one sample of a study of T cell responses to AZD1222 COVID-19 vaccine. Sequenced by immunoSEQ multiplex PCR; TCRdb stores in-frame clones only, minus some. In the table there are roughly 72,000 clones, 85% of which are singletons. Sequencing used peripheral blood, obtained on day 0 of AZD1222 vaccination. The receptors were sampled from an adult in good health. Each CDR3 is given with its conserved first and last residue. D genes are given only for firm matches. Where a row states a size, it is once, few, many or the class of an expanded clone; other rows omit it.

j_gene,v_gene,abundance,d_gene,CDR3aa,CDR3nt
TRBJ2-3,TRBV4-1,-,-,CASSQESEAGRTDTQYF,TGCGCCAGCAGCCAAGAGAGTGAGGCGGGGAGGACAGATACGCAGTATTTT
TRBJ2-3,TRBV3-1/TRBV3-2,-,-,CASSQERTAFTDTQYF,TGTGCCAGCAGCCAAGAGCGGACAGCCTTCACAGATACGCAGTATTTT
TRBJ1-4,TRBV18,-,-,CASSPGRAYDEKLFF,TGTGCCAGCTCACCCGGCAGGGCGTATGACGAAAAACTGTTTTTT
TRBJ1-4,TRBV9,-,-,CASSVGERTTNEKLFF,TGTGCCAGCAGCGTAGGGGAACGGACTACTAATGAAAAACTGTTTTTT
TRBJ1-2,TRBV12-5,-,TRBD1,CASGPGQVGYGYTF,TGTGCTAGTGGCCCTGGACAGGTCGGCTATGGCTACACCTTC
TRBJ2-7,TRBV5-6,-,-,CASSLDTPYEQYF,TGTGCCAGCAGCCTCGACACTCCCTACGAGCAGTACTTC
TRBJ1-1,TRBV25-1,-,-,CASRLQTNTEAFF,TGTGCCAGCAGGCTACAGACGAACACTGAAGCTTTCTTT
TRBJ2-3,TRBV6-6,-,-,CASSWGTTGNTQYF,TGTGCCAGCAGTTGGGGGACCACCGGTAATACGCAGTATTTT
TRBJ2-2,TRBV19,-,-,CASSRVSGPTGELFF,TGTGCCAGTAGTAGGGTATCAGGGCCCACCGGGGAGCTGTTTTTT
TRBJ2-2,TRBV9,once,-,CASSGQADYTGELFF,TGTGCCAGCAGCGGACAGGCAGACTACACCGGGGAGCTGTTTTTT
TRBJ1-1,TRBV2,-,-,CASRPDGGRTEAFF,TGTGCCAGCAGACCCGATGGGGGGCGAACTGAAGCTTTCTTT
TRBJ1-5,TRBV19,-,-,CASTGADQPQHF,TGTGCCAGTACAGGGGCGGACCAGCCCCAGCATTTT
TRBJ2-3,TRBV5-1,-,TRBD1,CASSVVGQGKDTQYF,TGCGCCAGCAGCGTAGTGGGACAGGGAAAAGATACGCAGTATTTT
TRBJ2-7,TRBV7-9,-,-,CASSLGGPYEQYF,TGTGCCAGCAGCTTAGGAGGGCCCTACGAGCAGTACTTC
TRBJ1-2,TRBV27,few,TRBD1,CASRQRGRLYGYTF,TGTGCCAGCAGACAAAGGGGGCGGCTCTATGGCTACACCTTC
TRBJ1-3,TRBV7-8,-,-,CASSPGDSGNTIYF,TGTGCCAGCTCACCGGGGGACTCTGGAAACACCATATATTTT
TRBJ1-1,TRBV5-1,-,-,CASSFNPVNTEAFF,TGCGCCAGCAGCTTCAACCCTGTCAACACTGAAGCTTTCTTT
TRBJ1-2,TRBV29-1,-,TRBD1,CSVEGQGSSGYTF,TGCAGCGTTGAGGGACAGGGAAGCAGTGGCTACACCTTC
TRBJ1-1,TRBV6-5,-,-,CASSYEGEAFF,TGTGCCAGCAGTTACGAGGGGGAAGCTTTCTTT
TRBJ1-1,TRBV3-1/TRBV3-2,few,-,CASSQDRSGNLEAFF,TGTGCCAGCAGCCAAGATCGGTCGGGTAACCTCGAAGCTTTCTTT
TRBJ1-2,TRBV6-6,once,TRBD1,CASVQDRGRGGYTF,TGTGCCAGCGTTCAGGACAGGGGGCGGGGTGGCTACACCTTC
TRBJ2-3,TRBV7-2,-,TRBD2,CASSSTSGSPDTQYF,TGTGCCAGCAGCTCGACTAGCGGGAGCCCAGATACGCAGTATTTT
TRBJ1-2,TRBV6-5,-,-,CASSYNANYGYTF,TGTGCCAGCAGTTACAACGCTAACTATGGCTACACCTTC
TRBJ1-6,TRBV19,-,-,CASSIGGSPLHF,TGTGCCAGTAGTATAGGCGGTTCACCCCTCCACTTT
TRBJ1-2,TRBV19,-,-,CASSIEGNYGYTF,TGTGCCAGTAGTATAGAAGGGAACTATGGCTACACCTTC
TRBJ1-1,TRBV10-3,-,TRBD1,CAITPTGANTEAFF,TGTGCCATCACCCCGACAGGGGCGAACACTGAAGCTTTCTTT
TRBJ1-4,TRBV12-3/TRBV12-4,-,-,CASSSGWNEKLFF,TGTGCCAGCAGTTCCGGTTGGAATGAAAAACTGTTTTTT
TRBJ1-2,TRBV20-1,few,-,CSAPSKNGYTF,TGCAGTGCGCCCTCTAAGAATGGCTACACCTTC
TRBJ1-2,TRBV12-3/TRBV12-4,-,-,CASSERRYGYTF,TGTGCCAGCAGCGAAAGAAGATATGGCTACACCTTC
TRBJ1-5,TRBV6-2/TRBV6-3,-,-,CASSSLGGMDQPQHF,TGTGCCAGCAGTTCTCTGGGGGGGATGGATCAGCCCCAGCATTTT
TRBJ1-2,TRBV4-1,-,-,CASSGAAGYTF,TGCGCCAGCAGCGGAGCCGCCGGCTACACCTTC
TRBJ1-2,TRBV2,once,-,CASSEDRQLNYGYTF,TGTGCCAGCAGTGAAGATAGGCAGCTTAACTATGGCTACACCTTC